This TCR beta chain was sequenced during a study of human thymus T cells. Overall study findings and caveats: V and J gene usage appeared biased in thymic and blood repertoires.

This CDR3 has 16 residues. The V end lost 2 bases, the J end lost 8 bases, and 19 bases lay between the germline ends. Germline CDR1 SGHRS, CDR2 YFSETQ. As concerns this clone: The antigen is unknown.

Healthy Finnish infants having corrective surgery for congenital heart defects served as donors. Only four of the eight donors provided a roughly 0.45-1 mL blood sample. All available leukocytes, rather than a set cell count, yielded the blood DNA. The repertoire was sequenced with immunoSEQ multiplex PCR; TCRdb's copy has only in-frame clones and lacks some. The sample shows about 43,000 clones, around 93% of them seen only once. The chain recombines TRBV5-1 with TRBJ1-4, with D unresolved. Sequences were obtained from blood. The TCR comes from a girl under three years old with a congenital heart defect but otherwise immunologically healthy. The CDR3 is CASSFTPLKVGEKLFF. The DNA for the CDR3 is TGCGCCAGCAGCTTCACCCCTCTCAAGGTCGGGGAAAAACTGTTTTTT.